The 15 T cell receptor beta chains presented below share a single source sample, sequenced in a study of blood T cell repertoires in COVID-19. Profiled with immunoSEQ multiplex PCR; TCRdb holds only in-frame clones, not every one. This table holds some 15,000 clones, around 90% found once. The sequenced material came from peripheral blood. The receptors were sampled from a human donor in a cohort sampled during active COVID-19.

V is TRBV5-5 and J is TRBJ1-2, with 8 positions matching TRBD1. The CDR3 consists of 18 residues. Germline V gene sequence: CDR1 SGHKS, CDR2 YYEKEE (reference sequence). The ends lost 0 bases at V and 7 bases at J; junction bases unmatched: 17. CDR3 protein: CASSLDGQGARGDAGYTF. The CDR3 DNA sequence: TGTGCCAGCAGCTTGGATGGTCAGGGGGCACGGGGGGACGCTGGCTACACCTTC.

The chain carries TRBV5-4 and TRBJ2-5; tentative D call: TRBD2 (5 bases). The assigned J gene may be wrong: the sequence end matches TRBJ2-7 better. Germline V gene sequence: CDR1 SGHNT, CDR2 YYREEE (reference sequence). The CDR3 loop spans 14 amino acids. CDR3 residues: CASSLGARDGEQYF. The CDR3 nucleotides read TGTGCCAGCAGCTTGGGTGCGAGGGATGGCGAGCAGTACTTC.

This chain links TRBV5-1 with TRBJ2-7; 8 nucleotides agree with TRBD1. The CDR3 is 15 amino acids. Germline V gene lookup returns CDR1 SGHRS and CDR2 YFSETQ. The V gene end was trimmed by 5 bases and the J gene end by 6 bases; junction bases not matched to a gene: 13. CDR3 in amino acids: CASRDRTGSSLEQYF. DNA for the CDR3: TGCGCCAGCAGGGACAGGACAGGGTCCTCCCTCGAGCAGTACTTC.

The V gene is TRBV5-1, the J gene TRBJ2-1; D might be TRBD2 (6 bases). Trimming removed 0 bases from V and 10 bases from J, with 14 bases in between. This CDR3 has 14 amino acids. Germline assignment: CDR1 SGHRS and CDR2 YFSETQ. The CDR3, as DNA: TGCGCCAGCAGCTTGGCCTTGCGGGGAAGCGAGCAGTTCTTC. The encoded protein is CASSLALRGSEQFF.

The rearrangement joins TRBV18 to TRBJ1-6, with D perhaps TRBD1 (6 bases). Between the trimmed V and J ends, which lost 4 bases and 4 bases, there was a span of 8 bases. The germline V gene has CDR1 KGHSH and CDR2 LQKENI. The CDR3 spans 14 residues. The CDR3 sequence: CASSRQEYNSPLHF. The CDR3 region has the DNA TGTGCCAGCTCACGACAGGAGTATAATTCACCCCTCCACTTT.

J is TRBJ1-3 and V is TRBV18; 7 nucleotides align to TRBD1. V lost 5 bases, J lost 0 bases, and 7 bases stayed unmatched. This CDR3 is built from 16 residues. Germline CDR1 reads KGHSH; CDR2 reads LQKENI. CDR3 loop: CASSTGQLSSGNTIYF. The CDR3 DNA sequence: TGTGCCAGCTCAACGGGACAGCTCAGCTCTGGAAACACCATATATTTT.

The chain uses TRBV7-8 and TRBJ1-5; D is possibly TRBD1 (5 bases). Deletions cut 6 bases from V and 3 bases from J, with 9 bases between. The CDR3 has 13 residues. Germline CDR1 reads SGHVS; CDR2 reads FQNEAQ. CDR3 sequence reads: CASSRDSNQPQHF. The CDR3 DNA is TGTGCCAGCAGTCGGGACTCCAATCAGCCCCAGCATTTT.

This chain connects TRBV6-6 to TRBJ1-1; D uncertain. This CDR3 is built from 14 residues. Looked up from germline, CDR1 is MNHNY and CDR2 is SVGAGI (reference sequence). Trimming pared 2 bases from V and 3 bases from J, leaving 10 bases between. CDR3 sequence: CASSYVRSYTEAFF. For the CDR3, the DNA is TGTGCCAGCAGTTACGTGAGATCGTACACTGAAGCTTTCTTT.

The chain carries TRBV19 and TRBJ1-6; the D is unclear. Germline assignment: CDR1 LNHDA and CDR2 SQIVND (reference sequence). CDR3 length: 16 residues. V was pared by 4 bases and J by 0 bases, with 10 bases between. CDR3 sequence: CASSTDWGSYNSPLHF. The CDR3 DNA reads as TGTGCCAGTAGTACGGACTGGGGCTCCTATAATTCACCCCTCCACTTT.

This chain connects TRBV11-3 to TRBJ2-3; D perhaps matches TRBD2 (6 bases). V lost 1 base, J lost 0 bases, and 11 bases lay in between. From germline, CDR1 is SGHNT and CDR2 YENEEA. CDR3 length equals 16 residues. The CDR3, as DNA: TGTGCCAGCAGCTTAGGTTCGCTAGCGAGCACAGATACGCAGTATTTT. Translation: CASSLGSLASTDTQYF.

V is TRBV2 and J is TRBJ1-5; 7 positions agree with TRBD1. This CDR3 is built from 14 residues. Germline assignment: CDR1 SNHLY and CDR2 FYNNEI. Trimming at V came to 5 bases and at J to 7 bases, leaving 8 bases not matched to a gene. The CDR3: CASSTDRDWQPQHF. In nucleotides, the CDR3 is TGTGCCAGCAGTACCGACAGGGACTGGCAGCCCCAGCATTTT.

This rearrangement joins TRBV5-4 to TRBJ2-5, with 7 positions matching TRBD1. CDR3 size: 16 residues. Trimming cost V 3 bases and J 3 bases; bases outside gene matches: 11. CDR1 and CDR2 (germline): SGHNT, YYREEE (reference sequence). The CDR3, as DNA: TGTGCCAGCAGCTCCAATACCGGGACAGCAGAAGAGACCCAGTACTTC. Protein product: CASSSNTGTAEETQYF. The full variable domain, with the rest looked up from reference TRBV5-4 and TRBJ2-5, is ETGVTQSPTHLIKTRGQQVTLRCSSQSGHNTVSWYQQALGQGPQFIFQYYREEENGRGNFPPRFSGLQFPNYSSELNVNALELDDSALYLCASSSNTGTAEETQYFGPGTRLLVL.

The J gene is TRBJ1-5, the V gene TRBV5-6, with D uncertain. CDR1 is SGHDT and CDR2 is YYEEEE in the germline V gene. Trimming cost V 0 bases and J 4 bases, with 8 bases left between them. The CDR3 is made up of 14 amino acids. CDR3 nucleotides: TGTGCCAGCAGCTTGGCCGGTCCGAATCAGCCCCAGCATTTT. Its translation is CASSLAGPNQPQHF.

This sequence joins TRBV15 and TRBJ1-1; 7 bases align to TRBD1. V was clipped by 0 bases and J by 6 bases; unmatched bases: 4. The CDR3 spans 14 residues. Germline assignment: CDR1 LNHNV and CDR2 YYDKDF (reference sequence). This chain's CDR3 is CATSRDRGGSEAFF. Here the CDR3 DNA reads TGTGCCACCAGCAGAGATAGAGGGGGCTCTGAAGCTTTCTTT.

The chain joins TRBV5-1 to TRBJ2-7; 8 bases align to TRBD1. The CDR3 is 15 amino acids. The junction had 8 bases not matched to a gene; V was cut back by 4 bases and J by 2 bases. Germline V CDR1 and CDR2: SGHRS, YFSETQ. CDR3 residues: CASSPSGQEAYEQYF. The CDR3 DNA is TGCGCCAGCAGCCCCTCGGGACAGGAGGCCTACGAGCAGTACTTC.